These 11 T cell receptor beta chains were sequenced from one sample in a study of spatial heterogeneity in lung cancer. Points from the study as a whole: How many expanded intratumoral alpha and beta TCRs were present tracked the tumor mutation count, which was a count of nonsynonymous mutations.

Each CDR3 protein is one row after TCRdb ran MiXCR on the 5' RACE reads. The data show approximately 21,000 distinct CDR3 sequences, with under 8% seen just once and 9% to 12% held by the top ten. Time point in this sample: sample taken at primary tumor resection. No antigen has been identified for these receptors. The sample here was lung tumor tissue, taken at surgery. These receptors all come from a male donor with early-stage non-small cell lung cancer.

This clonotype was seen at least ten times. The chain uses TRBV3-1 and TRBJ2-1; no clear D gene. The germline V gene has CDR1 LGHDT and CDR2 YNNKEL (reference sequence). The CDR3 has 14 amino acids. The germline V and J ends were trimmed by 4 bases and 3 bases, with 10 bases remaining between them. The CDR3 DNA sequence: TGTGCCAGCAGCCGTCGGGCGGTCTACAATGAGCAGTTCTTC. As protein: CASSRRAVYNEQFF.

This clonotype was seen ten or more times. The gene calls are TRBV20-1 and TRBJ1-1; 7 bases fit TRBD1. From germline, CDR1 is DFQATT and CDR2 SNEGSKA (reference sequence). The CDR3 runs 12 residues. The CDR3 loop reads CRVRGQNTEAFF. As DNA, the CDR3 is TGCAGAGTAAGGGGGCAGAACACTGAAGCTTTCTTT.

The chain is built from TRBV6-6 and TRBJ2-2; D is uncertain. Trimming removed 3 bases at V and 6 bases at J, with 8 bases between. The germline gives CDR1 MNHNY, CDR2 SVGAGI (reference sequence). The CDR3 has 13 amino acids. The CDR3 DNA reads as TGTGCCAGCAGTTATGGTGGTGCCGGGGAGCTGTTTTTT. Translated, it gives CASSYGGAGELFF.

V is TRBV7-2 and J is TRBJ1-1, with a tentative D call TRBD1 (5 bases). Trimming stripped 3 bases from V and 5 bases from J, with 13 bases between. The germline V gene encodes CDR1 SGHTA and CDR2 FQGNSA. The CDR3 contains 14 residues. As DNA, the CDR3 is TGTGCCAGCAGCTTTGACTCCGGGGGGACTGAAGCTTTCTTT. It yields the protein CASSFDSGGTEAFF.

At least ten counts were recorded for this clonotype. The chain joins TRBV6-5 to TRBJ2-7, with D perhaps TRBD1 or TRBD2 (5 bases each). V was trimmed by 6 bases and J by 4 bases, leaving 31 bases between them. CDR3 length equals 19 residues. Germline CDR1 is MNHEY and CDR2 is SVGAGI. The CDR3: CASSSTRALPGTRPYEQYF. CDR3 DNA sequence: TGTGCCAGCAGCTCGACAAGAGCACTCCCGGGGACCAGACCTTACGAGCAGTACTTC.

This clonotype was seen a handful of times. The chain links TRBV7-8 to TRBJ2-7; 7 nucleotides line up with TRBD1. The CDR3 sequence is 16 residues long. V lost 4 bases, J lost 2 bases, and 11 bases stayed unmatched. Per germline, CDR1 SGHVS and CDR2 FQNEAQ. The CDR3 region is CASSYLDRASTYEQYF. The CDR3 DNA sequence: TGTGCCAGCAGCTACCTCGACAGGGCAAGTACCTACGAGCAGTACTTC.

This clonotype was seen at least ten times. V is TRBV24-1 and J is TRBJ2-3; D is unclear. This CDR3 is built from 12 residues. The V gene's germline CDR1 is KGHDR and CDR2 SFDVKD. Trimming pared 10 bases from V and 0 bases from J, leaving 7 bases between. Here the CDR3 DNA reads TGTGCCACTGCTCCTAGCACAGATACGCAGTATTTT. This gives the protein CATAPSTDTQYF.

Details on this clonotype: Being one base from a much bigger clone, this may be a read error. In DNA, the CDR3 is TGTGCCAGCAGCAATAACCTCGGGGCAGCATCCTACGAGCAGAACTTC. Amino acid sequence: CASSNNLGAASYEQNF. The rearrangement joins TRBV9 to TRBJ2-7; D may be TRBD1 or TRBD2 (5 bases each). The CDR3 is 16 residues long. Germline assignment: CDR1 SGDLS and CDR2 YYNGEE.

Judged by abundance, this clonotype is medium-sized. The chain employs TRBV7-2 and TRBJ2-1, with D possibly TRBD2 on 6 matching bases. This CDR3 contains 15 residues. V shed 8 bases and J shed 5 bases, with 19 bases lying between them. Germline assignment: CDR1 SGHTA and CDR2 FQGNSA. The CDR3 loop is CASGTERVRNNEQFF. The CDR3 DNA follows: TGTGCCAGCGGAACGGAGCGGGTTCGAAACAATGAGCAGTTCTTC.

This clonotype was detected ten times or more. This rearrangement joins TRBV6-2 or TRBV6-3 to TRBJ2-7, with D perhaps TRBD1 or TRBD2 (5 bases each). The germline V gene has CDR1 MNHEY and CDR2 SVGEGT. V was pared by 5 bases and J by 3 bases, with 14 bases between. This CDR3 is built from 14 residues. Here the CDR3 reads CASSPGWGIYEQYF. The CDR3 DNA sequence: TGTGCCAGCAGTCCCGGCTGGGGGATCTACGAGCAGTACTTC.

Points on this clonotype: One base away lies a much larger clone, so this may be a sequencing read error. The chain is built from TRBV5-1 and TRBJ2-5; D tentatively reads TRBD1 or TRBD2 (6 bases each). The CDR3 has 15 residues. In germline, CDR1 is SGHRS, CDR2 YFSETQ. CDR3 region: CASSPGPGGQENQYF. The CDR3 region has the DNA TGCGCCAGCAGCCCCGGCCCCGGGGGCCAAGAGAACCAGTACTTC.